Listed below are T cell receptor beta chains from one sample, sequenced in a study of regulatory dendritic cells for organ transplantation. TCRdb's table, derived via immunoSEQ multiplex PCR, lists solely in-frame clones and lacks some. The table has 25,000 to 30,000 clones, 80% to 85% seen once. Sequenced sample: naive CD4+ T cells from blood. Receptor source: a human donor in good health. The CDR3 runs from the conserved cysteine through the conserved F or W. Fields, in order: D gene, clone size, J gene, V gene, CDR3 DNA, CDR3 protein. D genes are given only for firm matches. Rows may omit the clone size; those that give it use once, few, many or a size class.

D: TRBD1; size: NA; J: TRBJ2-1; V: TRBV6-5; DNA: TGTGCCAGCAGTTCCCCGGACAGGGGGGTATTCTTC; CDR3: CASSSPDRGVFF
D: NA; size: few; J: TRBJ1-1; V: TRBV5-1; DNA: TGCGCCAGCAGCGGCGGCATGAACACTGAAGCTTTCTTT; CDR3: CASSGGMNTEAFF
D: NA; size: NA; J: TRBJ1-1; V: TRBV5-1; DNA: TGCGCCAGCAGCTCTTGGGGGGAAAGGAACACTGAAGCTTTCTTT; CDR3: CASSSWGERNTEAFF
D: NA; size: NA; J: TRBJ2-7; V: TRBV7-9; DNA: TGTGCCAGCAGCTTTGGCCCCCCTCGGGTGTCGTACTTC; CDR3: CASSFGPPRVSYF
D: TRBD1; size: few; J: TRBJ2-7; V: TRBV5-5; DNA: TGTGCCAGCAGCGTGACCGGGACAGGGTTATACGAGCAGTACTTC; CDR3: CASSVTGTGLYEQYF
D: NA; size: NA; J: TRBJ1-1; V: TRBV11-2; DNA: TGTGCCAGCAGCCCCGACAGGCGCACTGAAGCTTTCTTT; CDR3: CASSPDRRTEAFF
D: TRBD1; size: NA; J: TRBJ2-1; V: TRBV18; DNA: TGTGCCAGCTCACTGGGATCGACAGGGTTTGAGCAGTTCTTC; CDR3: CASSLGSTGFEQFF
D: NA; size: NA; J: TRBJ2-7; V: TRBV5-4; DNA: TGTGCCAGCAGCTTGTGGGCAGGGGTAGTCGAGCAGTACTTC; CDR3: CASSLWAGVVEQYF
D: NA; size: NA; J: TRBJ1-5; V: TRBV7-9; DNA: TGTGCCAGCAGCTCTGGGAGGCGTGATCAGCCCCAGCATTTT; CDR3: CASSSGRRDQPQHF
D: NA; size: NA; J: TRBJ1-2; V: TRBV5-4; DNA: TGTGCCAGCAGCTTGGGTGACAGCTCCTTCTATGGCTACACCTTC; CDR3: CASSLGDSSFYGYTF
D: NA; size: few; J: TRBJ2-2; V: TRBV18; DNA: TGTGCCAGCTCACCCCGGACAGCGAACACCGGGGAGCTGTTTTTT; CDR3: CASSPRTANTGELFF
D: TRBD1; size: few; J: TRBJ1-2; V: TRBV18; DNA: TGTGCCAGCTCACCCCCCGGACAGGCCAACTATGGCTACACCTTC; CDR3: CASSPPGQANYGYTF
D: NA; size: NA; J: TRBJ1-5; V: TRBV18; DNA: TGTGCCAGCTCACCTGAGGGGGGGCGCGTTGTGGGTCAGCCCCAGCATTTT; CDR3: CASSPEGGRVVGQPQHF
D: NA; size: once; J: TRBJ2-3; V: TRBV11-2; DNA: TGTGCCAGCAGCTCAACTAGAACTAGCACAGATACGCAGTATTTT; CDR3: CASSSTRTSTDTQYF
D: TRBD1; size: NA; J: TRBJ2-3; V: TRBV18; DNA: TGTGCCAGCTCACCGACAGGGGGGCGAGATACGCAGTATTTT; CDR3: CASSPTGGRDTQYF
D: NA; size: NA; J: TRBJ2-6; V: TRBV4-2; DNA: TGTGCCAGCAGCCAAGAACGGAGCTCTGGGGCCAACGTCCTGACTTTC; CDR3: CASSQERSSGANVLTF
D: NA; size: few; J: TRBJ2-2; V: TRBV5-1; DNA: TGCGCCAGCAGCTTGTCTCAGGGCAGCACCGGGGAGCTGTTTTTT; CDR3: CASSLSQGSTGELFF
D: NA; size: NA; J: TRBJ2-7; V: TRBV2; DNA: TGTGCCAGCAAAACAGCCTACGAGCAGTACTTC; CDR3: CASKTAYEQYF
D: NA; size: few; J: TRBJ1-5; V: TRBV10-2; DNA: TGCGCCACCACCGGGACATCTAATCAGCCCCAGCATTTT; CDR3: CATTGTSNQPQHF
D: NA; size: NA; J: TRBJ2-3; V: TRBV7-3; DNA: TGTGCCAGCAGCTTAAGTAGCAGCACAGATACGCAGTATTTT; CDR3: CASSLSSSTDTQYF
D: NA; size: NA; J: TRBJ1-2; V: TRBV12-5; DNA: TGTGCTAGTGGTTTGGTGACGGGGGGTGGCTACACCTTC; CDR3: CASGLVTGGGYTF
D: TRBD2; size: NA; J: TRBJ2-1; V: TRBV6-5; DNA: TGTGCCAGCAGTACCTATAGCGGGGATTACAATGAGCAGTTCTTC; CDR3: CASSTYSGDYNEQFF
D: TRBD1; size: NA; J: TRBJ1-1; V: TRBV7-9; DNA: TGTGCCAGCAGCCCCACAGGGGACACTGAAGCTTTCTTT; CDR3: CASSPTGDTEAFF
D: NA; size: NA; J: TRBJ1-5; V: TRBV5-1; DNA: TGCGCCAGCAGCTCAGGCGGGGCCAATCAGCCCCAGCATTTT; CDR3: CASSSGGANQPQHF
D: NA; size: few; J: TRBJ1-5; V: TRBV12-5; DNA: TGTGCTAGTGGTCCGGATCAGCCCCAGCATTTT; CDR3: CASGPDQPQHF
D: NA; size: NA; J: TRBJ1-2; V: TRBV7-2; DNA: TGTGCCAGCAGCCCCCAGTGGGGCAGTAACGGCTACACCTTC; CDR3: CASSPQWGSNGYTF
D: NA; size: few; J: TRBJ1-6; V: TRBV13; DNA: TGTGCCAGCAGCTTAGTTAGGGGTAATCATTCACCCCTCCACTTT; CDR3: CASSLVRGNHSPLHF
D: TRBD1; size: NA; J: TRBJ1-2; V: TRBV28; DNA: TGTGCCAGCAGTGACGGACAGGGGGGCTATGGCTACACCTTC; CDR3: CASSDGQGGYGYTF
D: TRBD2; size: few; J: TRBJ2-5; V: TRBV5-1; DNA: TGCGCCAGCAGCCCTAGCGGGGGATACCAAGAGACCCAGTACTTC; CDR3: CASSPSGGYQETQYF
D: NA; size: once; J: TRBJ1-5; V: TRBV29-1; DNA: TGCAGCGTCAGACAGGGCAATCAGCCCCAGCATTTT; CDR3: CSVRQGNQPQHF
D: TRBD1; size: NA; J: TRBJ1-2; V: TRBV5-1; DNA: TGCGCCAGCAGCCCAACTACAGGGGGCCACGGCTACACCTTC; CDR3: CASSPTTGGHGYTF
D: NA; size: NA; J: TRBJ2-2; V: TRBV11-3; DNA: TGTGCCAGCAGCCGGGGGAGCGGTGACACCGGGGAGCTGTTTTTT; CDR3: CASSRGSGDTGELFF
D: NA; size: NA; J: TRBJ1-1; V: TRBV29-1; DNA: TGCAGCGTTGATCGAGAGAACACTGAAGCTTTCTTT; CDR3: CSVDRENTEAFF
D: NA; size: NA; J: TRBJ1-1; V: TRBV5-4; DNA: TGTGCCAGCAGCTTACAGGGTTCGGGAACTGAAGCTTTCTTT; CDR3: CASSLQGSGTEAFF
D: TRBD1; size: NA; J: TRBJ1-2; V: TRBV27; DNA: TGTGCCAGCAGTTCTTCCCCGACAGGGGCGAACTATGGCTACACCTTC; CDR3: CASSSSPTGANYGYTF
D: NA; size: NA; J: TRBJ2-2; V: TRBV7-9; DNA: TGTGCCAGCAGCCGTTCAGACACCGGGGAGCTGTTTTTT; CDR3: CASSRSDTGELFF
D: NA; size: NA; J: TRBJ1-1; V: TRBV7-8; DNA: TGTGCCAGCAGCTTAGAGGCAGGGTCCTACACTGAAGCTTTCTTT; CDR3: CASSLEAGSYTEAFF
D: NA; size: NA; J: TRBJ1-1; V: TRBV5-1; DNA: TGCGCCAGCACCCGACAGGCCACATCCACTGAAGCTTTCTTT; CDR3: CASTRQATSTEAFF
D: NA; size: NA; J: TRBJ1-1; V: TRBV21-1; DNA: TGTGCCAGCAGCAGTGGCAGGGGTGTTTTTCACACTGAAGCTTTCTTT; CDR3: CASSSGRGVFHTEAFF
D: NA; size: NA; J: TRBJ1-1; V: TRBV11-2; DNA: TGTGCCAGCAGCTTAGTTGAAAGGGGTCGGAACACTGAAGCTTTCTTT; CDR3: CASSLVERGRNTEAFF
D: TRBD1; size: NA; J: TRBJ1-1; V: TRBV5-4; DNA: TGTGCCAGCAGCTTGGACAGGGGAAGGACTGAAGCTTTCTTT; CDR3: CASSLDRGRTEAFF
D: NA; size: NA; J: TRBJ2-1; V: TRBV15; DNA: TGTGCCACCAGCAGACGCGACCTGGGCAGGGCAAACCTCCACAATGAGCAGTTCTTC; CDR3: CATSRRDLGRANLHNEQFF
D: TRBD1; size: NA; J: TRBJ1-5; V: TRBV6-1; DNA: TGTGCCAGCAGTGAACTCAGTCAGGGGGGCCAGCCCCAGCATTTT; CDR3: CASSELSQGGQPQHF
D: TRBD1; size: NA; J: TRBJ2-2; V: TRBV6-6; DNA: TGTGCCAGCAGTTTTCAGGGGGCCGGGTCCGGGGAGCTGTTTTTT; CDR3: CASSFQGAGSGELFF
D: TRBD1; size: NA; J: TRBJ1-2; V: TRBV5-1; DNA: TGCGCCAGCAGCTACGGGACAGGGAACTATGGCTACACCTTC; CDR3: CASSYGTGNYGYTF
D: TRBD1; size: NA; J: TRBJ1-1; V: TRBV25-1; DNA: TGTGCCAGCAGTGATCACCTAGGGGGCGGATCTGAAGCTTTCTTT; CDR3: CASSDHLGGGSEAFF
D: TRBD1; size: NA; J: TRBJ2-1; V: TRBV19; DNA: TGTGCCAGTAGTATGGACAGGGTTAATGAGCAGTTCTTC; CDR3: CASSMDRVNEQFF
D: NA; size: NA; J: TRBJ2-5; V: TRBV5-1; DNA: TGCGCCAGCAGCAGAGACGACAGAGCCCAAGAGACCCAGTACTTC; CDR3: CASSRDDRAQETQYF